This entry is about one TCR beta chain. TCRdb reprocessed the RACE reads via MiXCR and lists one record per CDR3 protein. The data hold 380,000 or so distinct CDR3 sequences, with about 5.4% observed a single time. The data originate from a study of human T cells and chemical hapten exposure. The ends lost 7 bases at V and 2 bases at J; junction bases unmatched: 11. CDR1 is SQVTM and CDR2 is ANQGSEA in the germline V gene. The CDR3 runs 17 residues. Indicated time point: pre-sensitization, week 0. Documented treatment: therapeutic diphenylcyclopropenone sensitization with weekly scalp DPC. This rearrangement joins TRBV29-1 to TRBJ2-2; 12 bases align to TRBD2. This TCR came from a woman aged 18-29 years with alopecia areata. Some clones in this sample may be carry-over from other donors' samples. Sequences were derived from whole blood, sampled in connection with sensitization to the hapten diphenylcyclopropenone (DPC). The CDR3 loop is CSAAARTSGDNTGELFF. DNA for the CDR3: TGCAGCGCCGCCGCTAGGACTAGCGGGGATAACACCGGGGAGCTGTTTTTT.